These 6 T cell receptor beta chains share one sample of origin, sequenced in a study of identical twins. TCRdb ran MiXCR on the 5' RACE reads and lists one entry per CDR3 protein. The sample yields approximately 670,000 distinct CDR3 sequences, approximately 6.1% seen once. The sample taken for sequencing was naive T cells sorted from blood. These TCRs come from a young man in good health.

The sample holds many counts of this clonotype. The rearrangement links TRBV20-1 to TRBJ2-1; 9 nucleotides line up with TRBD2. Per germline, CDR1 DFQATT and CDR2 SNEGSKA (reference sequence). After removal of 1 base from V and 5 bases from J, the junction contained 9 bases not matched to a gene. There are 16 residues in the CDR3. The CDR3 nucleotides read TGCAGTGCTAGAGTTAGTACTAGCGGGCTTCACAATGAGCAGTTCTTC. Encoded protein: CSARVSTSGLHNEQFF.

This clonotype was recorded at least ten times. V and J are TRBV20-1 and TRBJ1-2; no reliable D call. The CDR3 contains 11 residues. The V end lost 3 bases, the J end lost 5 bases, and 7 bases lay between the germline ends. From germline, CDR1 is DFQATT and CDR2 SNEGSKA (reference sequence). This chain's CDR3 is CSASVGYGYTF. Written as DNA, the CDR3 is TGCAGTGCTAGTGTGGGGTATGGCTACACCTTC.

The chain has TRBV3-1 and TRBJ2-3, with TRBD2 matching 8 bases. Germline V gene data show CDR1 as LGHDT and CDR2 as YNNKEL (reference sequence). The CDR3 is made up of 16 amino acids. The J segment lost 1 base and the V segment lost 3 bases, leaving 6 bases of the junction unmatched. DNA of the CDR3: TGTGCCAGCAGCCAGCCACAACTAGCGGGCACAGATACGCAGTATTTT. It specifies CASSQPQLAGTDTQYF.

The sample holds many counts of this clonotype. This chain joins TRBV20-1 and TRBJ2-5; D is ambiguous. The CDR3 spans 10 residues. From germline, CDR1 is DFQATT and CDR2 SNEGSKA (reference sequence). CDR3 DNA: TGCAGCGCCCGGCTTGAGACCCAGTACTTC. This codes for CSARLETQYF.

This clonotype was picked up many times. The chain uses TRBV6-2 or TRBV6-3 and TRBJ2-3, with TRBD2 identical over 12 bases. The CDR3 length is 13 residues. Germline CDR1 reads MNHEY; CDR2 reads SVGEGT. J lost 5 bases, V lost 8 bases, and 2 bases had no gene match. The CDR3, as DNA: TGTGCCAGCGGACTAGCGGGATTAGATACGCAGTATTTT. Amino acids: CASGLAGLDTQYF.

Concerning this clonotype itself: A much larger clone sits a single nucleotide away, making a read error possible. This chain uses TRBV5-1 with TRBJ2-5, with a tentative D call TRBD1 (5 bases). The CDR3 has 15 amino acids. Germline loops: CDR1 SGHRS, CDR2 YFSETQ. The CDR3 loop reads CTSSLLGQGVETQYF. Here the CDR3 DNA reads TGCACCAGCAGCTTGCTTGGCCAGGGCGTGGAGACCCAGTACTTC.